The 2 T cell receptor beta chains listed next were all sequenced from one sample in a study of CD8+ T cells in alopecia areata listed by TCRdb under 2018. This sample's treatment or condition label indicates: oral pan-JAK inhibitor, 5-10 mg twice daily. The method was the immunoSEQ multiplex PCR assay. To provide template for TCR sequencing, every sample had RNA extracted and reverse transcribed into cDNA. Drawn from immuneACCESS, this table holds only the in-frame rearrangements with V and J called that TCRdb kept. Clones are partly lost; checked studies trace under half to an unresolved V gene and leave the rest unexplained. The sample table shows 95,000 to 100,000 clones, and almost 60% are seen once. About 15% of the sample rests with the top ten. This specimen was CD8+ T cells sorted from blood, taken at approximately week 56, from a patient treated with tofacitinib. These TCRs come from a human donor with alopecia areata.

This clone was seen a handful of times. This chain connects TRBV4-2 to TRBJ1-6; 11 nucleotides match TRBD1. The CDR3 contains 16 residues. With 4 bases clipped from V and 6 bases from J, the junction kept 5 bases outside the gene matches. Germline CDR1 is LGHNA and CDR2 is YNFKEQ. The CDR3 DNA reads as TGTGCCAGCAGCCTCTCCGGGACAGGGGGTAATTCACCCCTCCACTTT. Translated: CASSLSGTGGNSPLHF.

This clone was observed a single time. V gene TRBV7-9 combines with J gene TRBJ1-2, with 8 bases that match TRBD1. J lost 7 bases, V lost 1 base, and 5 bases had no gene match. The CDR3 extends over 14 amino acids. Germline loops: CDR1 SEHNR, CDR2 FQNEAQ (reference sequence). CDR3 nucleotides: TGTGCCAGCAGCTTAGGAGGACAGGGACGTGGCTACACCTTC. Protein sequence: CASSLGGQGRGYTF.